This T cell receptor (beta chain) was sequenced during a study of blood T cell repertoires in COVID-19. On the study more broadly: COVID-19 samples from acute and convalescent phases originated in the United States, Italy and Spain. T cells, B-cell-depleted T cells, or PBMCs provided the cDNA or gDNA that served as material.

V lost 5 bases and J 9 bases, leaving 8 bases between the germline ends. The germline gives CDR1 SEHNR, CDR2 FQNEAQ (reference sequence). The CDR3 is 11 amino acids. Measured with immunoSEQ multiplex PCR; TCRdb has only the in-frame clones, and not every one. The data hold about 190,000 clones, with 65% to 85% observed a single time. Ages ranged from roughly 18 to 100 years, with residence in 24 US areas. Researchers sorted participants into cohorts using their self-reported clinical history. Sequencing used PBMCs or T cells enriched from blood (not recorded which). The TCR sequence derives from a woman in her thirties who had recovered from COVID-19. The J gene is TRBJ2-1, the V gene TRBV7-9; D gene unclear. This chain's CDR3 is CASSPTSEQFF. The CDR3 coding sequence is TGTGCCAGCAGCCCCACGAGTGAGCAGTTCTTC.